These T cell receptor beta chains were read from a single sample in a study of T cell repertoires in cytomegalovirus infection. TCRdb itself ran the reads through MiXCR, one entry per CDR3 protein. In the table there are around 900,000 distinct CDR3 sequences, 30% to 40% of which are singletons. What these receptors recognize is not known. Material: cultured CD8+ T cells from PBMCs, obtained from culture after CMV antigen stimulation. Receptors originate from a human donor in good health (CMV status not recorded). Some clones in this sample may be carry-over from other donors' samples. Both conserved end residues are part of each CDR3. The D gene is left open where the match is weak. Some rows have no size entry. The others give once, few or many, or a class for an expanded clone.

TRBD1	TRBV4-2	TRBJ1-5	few	TGTGCCAGCAGCCAAGATTTGACAGGGTGGCGTCAGCCCCAGCATTTT	CASSQDLTGWRQPQHF
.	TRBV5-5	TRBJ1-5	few	TGTGCCAGCAGCTTGGGCCCGGGCGTTTCTCAGCCCCAGCATTTT	CASSLGPGVSQPQHF
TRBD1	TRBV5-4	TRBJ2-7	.	TGTGCCGGGGGACAGGACCACGAGCAGTACTTC	CAGGQDHEQYF
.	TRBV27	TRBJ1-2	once	TGTGCCAGCAGTCTAACCCCCGGCCTAGGGCGAGGCTACACCTTC	CASSLTPGLGRGYTF
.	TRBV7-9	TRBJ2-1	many	TGTGCCAGCAGCGCTCCTGAGGGATACAATGAGCAGTTCTTC	CASSAPEGYNEQFF
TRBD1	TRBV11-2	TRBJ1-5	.	TGTGCCAGCAGCAAGACAGGGGCGCGGGGTAATAGCAATCAGCCCCAGCATTTT	CASSKTGARGNSNQPQHF
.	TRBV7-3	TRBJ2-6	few	TGTGCCAGCAGCTTACCAGGTGCCACCTCTGGGGCCAACGTCCTGACTTTC	CASSLPGATSGANVLTF
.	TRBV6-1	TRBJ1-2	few	TGTGCCAGCAGTGAAGCGCTCTGGGACGGCTATGGCTACACCTTC	CASSEALWDGYGYTF
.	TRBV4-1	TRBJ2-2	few	TGCGCCAGCCTCGGGCGAACCGGGGAGCTGTTTTTT	CASLGRTGELFF
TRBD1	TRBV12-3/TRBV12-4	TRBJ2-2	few	TGTGCCAGCAGCGACCGGGACAGGGGTGGGACCGGGGAGCTGTTTTTT	CASSDRDRGGTGELFF
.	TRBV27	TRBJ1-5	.	TGTGCCAGCAGTGACCTTCCAGGGGAAACCCAGCATTTT	CASSDLPGETQHF
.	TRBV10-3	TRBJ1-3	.	TGTGCCATCACGGGGGGTCTCTCGAGCACCATATATTTT	CAITGGLSSTIYF
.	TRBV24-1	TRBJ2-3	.	TGTGCCACCAGTGATTCGACCACAGATACGCAGTATTTT	CATSDSTTDTQYF
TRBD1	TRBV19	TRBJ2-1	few	TGTGCCAGTAGTAGTGACAGGGGTATATACAATGAGCAGTTCTTC	CASSSDRGIYNEQFF
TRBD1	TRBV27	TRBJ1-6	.	TGTGCCATCAAGGGACAGGCCGATTCACCCCTCCACTTT	CAIKGQADSPLHF
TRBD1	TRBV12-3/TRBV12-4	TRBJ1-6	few	TGTGCCAGCAGTCTCGCCGGACAGGGGCATAATTCACCCCTCCACTTT	CASSLAGQGHNSPLHF
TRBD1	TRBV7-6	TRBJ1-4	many	TGTGCCAGCAGCCCTACAGGGGCTGCAACTAATGAAAAACTGTTTTTT	CASSPTGAATNEKLFF
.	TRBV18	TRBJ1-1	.	TGTGCCAGCTCACCAATAAGGGACACTGAAGCTTTCTTT	CASSPIRDTEAFF
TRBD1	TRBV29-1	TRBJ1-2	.	TGCAGCGTCGACAGGGGGCTTTATGGCTACACCTTC	CSVDRGLYGYTF
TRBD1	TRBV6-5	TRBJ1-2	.	TGTGCCAGCAGTTACGGGATGGACAGGGGGCGTAGGAACTATGGCTACACCTTC	CASSYGMDRGRRNYGYTF
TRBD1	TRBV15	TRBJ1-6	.	TGTGCCACCAGCAGAGATACCCGGGACAGGGGAAGATCACCCCTCCACTTT	CATSRDTRDRGRSPLHF
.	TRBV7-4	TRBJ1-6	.	TGTGCCAGCAGCCTAGAACTCGGGTCCGGTAATTCACCCCTCCACTTT	CASSLELGSGNSPLHF
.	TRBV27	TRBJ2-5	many	TGTGCCAGCAGTTTGGTGGGCGAGCAAGAGACCCAGTACTTC	CASSLVGEQETQYF
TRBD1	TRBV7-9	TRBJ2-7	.	TGTGCCAGCACGACAGGGGGGGCCTACGAGCAGTACTTC	CASTTGGAYEQYF
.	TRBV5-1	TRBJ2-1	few	TGCGCCAGCAGAATTCCAGCGGGTAGCTCCTACAATGAGCAGTTCTTC	CASRIPAGSSYNEQFF
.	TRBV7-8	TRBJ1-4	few	TGTGCCAGCAGCTTAAACTGGTTTGAGAAAGAAAAACTGTTTTTT	CASSLNWFEKEKLFF
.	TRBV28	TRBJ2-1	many	TGTGCCAGCAGTTTAGGCCCGGACAAATCGTTATACAATGAGCAGTTCTTC	CASSLGPDKSLYNEQFF
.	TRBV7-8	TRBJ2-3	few	TGTGCCAGCAGCTCTGGGGTAGACCCGCGGGATACGCAGTATTTT	CASSSGVDPRDTQYF
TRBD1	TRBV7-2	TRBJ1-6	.	TGTGCCAGCAGCTCTACAGGGGCGGGCTCCTATAATTCACCCCTCCACTTT	CASSSTGAGSYNSPLHF
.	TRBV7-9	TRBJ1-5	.	TGTGCCAGCAGCCCACCGGGGGGGGGCAATCAGCCCCAGCATTTT	CASSPPGGGNQPQHF
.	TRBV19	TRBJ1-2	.	TGTGTCAGTAGGTCACAGTGGAAGGGCAACTATGGCTACACCTTC	CVSRSQWKGNYGYTF